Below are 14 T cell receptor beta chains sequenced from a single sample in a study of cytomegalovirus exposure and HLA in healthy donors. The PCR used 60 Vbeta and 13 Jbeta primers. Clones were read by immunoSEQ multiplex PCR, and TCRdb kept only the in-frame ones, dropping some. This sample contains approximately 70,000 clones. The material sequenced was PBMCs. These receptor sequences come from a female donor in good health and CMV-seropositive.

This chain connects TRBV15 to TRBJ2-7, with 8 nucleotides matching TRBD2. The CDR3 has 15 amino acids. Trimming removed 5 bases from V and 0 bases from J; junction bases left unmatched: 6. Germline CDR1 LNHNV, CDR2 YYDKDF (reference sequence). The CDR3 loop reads CATSVAGTSSYEQYF. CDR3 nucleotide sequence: TGTGCCACCAGCGTAGCCGGGACTAGCTCCTACGAGCAGTACTTC. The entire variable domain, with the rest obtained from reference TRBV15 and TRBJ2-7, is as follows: DAMVIQNPRYQVTQFGKPVTLSCSQTLNHNVMYWYQQKSSQAPKLLFHYYDKDFNNEADTPDNFQSRRPNTSFCFLDIRSPGLGDTAMYLCATSVAGTSSYEQYFGPGTRLTVT.

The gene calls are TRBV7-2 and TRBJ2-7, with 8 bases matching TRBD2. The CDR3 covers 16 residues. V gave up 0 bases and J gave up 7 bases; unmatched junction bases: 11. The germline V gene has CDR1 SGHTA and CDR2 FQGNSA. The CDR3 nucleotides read TGTGCCAGCAGCTTAGCCGGCGGGGGGCCCCCCGCAGAGCAGTACTTC. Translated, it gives CASSLAGGGPPAEQYF.

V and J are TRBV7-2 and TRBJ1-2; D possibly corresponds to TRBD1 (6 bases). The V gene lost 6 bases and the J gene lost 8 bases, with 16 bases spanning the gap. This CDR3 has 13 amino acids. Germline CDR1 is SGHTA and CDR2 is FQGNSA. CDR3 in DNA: TGTGCCAGCAGGATAGGGGGGGCTAGAGGCTACACCTTC. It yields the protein CASRIGGARGYTF.

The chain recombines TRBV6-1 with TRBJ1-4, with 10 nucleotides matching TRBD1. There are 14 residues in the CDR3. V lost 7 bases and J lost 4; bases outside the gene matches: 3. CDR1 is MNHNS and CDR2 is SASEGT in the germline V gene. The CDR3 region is CASIRDRGNEKLFF. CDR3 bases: TGTGCCAGCATCCGGGACAGGGGTAATGAAAAACTGTTTTTT.

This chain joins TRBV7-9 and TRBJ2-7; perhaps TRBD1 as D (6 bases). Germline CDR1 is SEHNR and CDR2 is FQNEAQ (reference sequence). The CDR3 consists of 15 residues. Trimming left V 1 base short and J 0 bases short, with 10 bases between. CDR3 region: CASSLGQVSSYEQYF. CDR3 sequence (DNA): TGTGCCAGCAGCTTAGGACAGGTCAGCTCCTACGAGCAGTACTTC.

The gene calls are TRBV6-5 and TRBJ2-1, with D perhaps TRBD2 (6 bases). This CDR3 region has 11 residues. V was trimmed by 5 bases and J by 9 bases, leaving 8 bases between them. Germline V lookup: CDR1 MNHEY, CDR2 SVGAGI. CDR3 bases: TGTGCCAGCAGTATGGGAGGTGAGCAGTTCTTC. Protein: CASSMGGEQFF.

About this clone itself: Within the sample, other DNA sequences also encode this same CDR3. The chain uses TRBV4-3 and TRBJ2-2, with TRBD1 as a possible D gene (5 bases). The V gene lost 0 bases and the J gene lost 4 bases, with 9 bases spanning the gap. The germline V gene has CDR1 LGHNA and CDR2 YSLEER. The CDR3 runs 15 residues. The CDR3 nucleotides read TGCGCCAGCAGCCAAGATATAAGGGGCACCGGGGAGCTGTTTTTT. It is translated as CASSQDIRGTGELFF.

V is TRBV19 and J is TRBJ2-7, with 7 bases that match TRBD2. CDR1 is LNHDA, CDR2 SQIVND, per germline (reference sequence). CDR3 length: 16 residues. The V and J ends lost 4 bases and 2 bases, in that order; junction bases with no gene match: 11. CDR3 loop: CASSTYHSGLAYEQYF. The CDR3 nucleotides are TGTGCCAGTAGTACCTACCACTCCGGACTAGCCTACGAGCAGTACTTC.

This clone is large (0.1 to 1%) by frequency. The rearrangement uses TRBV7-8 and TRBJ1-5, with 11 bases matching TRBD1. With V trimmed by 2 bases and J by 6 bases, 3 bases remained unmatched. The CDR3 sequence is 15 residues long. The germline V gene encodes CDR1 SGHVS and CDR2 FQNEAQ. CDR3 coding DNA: TGTGCCAGCAGCTTATCCGGGACAGGGGGTCAGCCCCAGCATTTT. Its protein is CASSLSGTGGQPQHF.

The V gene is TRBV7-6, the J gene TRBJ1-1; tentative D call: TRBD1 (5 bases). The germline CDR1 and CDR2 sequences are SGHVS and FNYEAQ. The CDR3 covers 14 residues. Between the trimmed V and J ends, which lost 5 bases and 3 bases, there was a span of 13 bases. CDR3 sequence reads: CASSPYPGDTEAFF. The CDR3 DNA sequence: TGTGCCAGCAGCCCTTATCCGGGGGACACTGAAGCTTTCTTT.

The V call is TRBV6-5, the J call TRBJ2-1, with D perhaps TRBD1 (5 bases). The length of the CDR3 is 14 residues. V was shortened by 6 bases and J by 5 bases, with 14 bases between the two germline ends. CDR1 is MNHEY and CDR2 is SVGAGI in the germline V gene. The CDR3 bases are TGTGCCAGCAGCCGACAGATTGCCGACAATGAGCAGTTCTTC. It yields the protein CASSRQIADNEQFF.

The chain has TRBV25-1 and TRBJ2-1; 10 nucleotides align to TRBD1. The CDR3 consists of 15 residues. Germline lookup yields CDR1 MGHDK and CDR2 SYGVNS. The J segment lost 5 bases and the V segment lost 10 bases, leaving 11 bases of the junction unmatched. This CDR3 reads CATKSTGGLDNEQFF. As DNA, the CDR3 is TGTGCCACCAAATCGACAGGGGGCTTGGACAATGAGCAGTTCTTC.

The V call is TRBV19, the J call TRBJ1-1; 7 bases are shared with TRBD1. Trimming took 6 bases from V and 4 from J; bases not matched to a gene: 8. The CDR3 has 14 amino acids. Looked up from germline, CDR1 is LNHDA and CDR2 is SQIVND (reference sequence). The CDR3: CASSPDRESTEAFF. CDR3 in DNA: TGTGCCAGTAGCCCTGACAGGGAATCCACTGAAGCTTTCTTT.

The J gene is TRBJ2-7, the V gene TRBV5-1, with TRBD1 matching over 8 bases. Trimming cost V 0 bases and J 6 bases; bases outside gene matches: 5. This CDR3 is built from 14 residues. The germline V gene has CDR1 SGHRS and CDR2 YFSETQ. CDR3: CASSLVDRESEQYF. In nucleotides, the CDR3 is TGCGCCAGCAGCTTGGTGGACAGGGAGAGCGAGCAGTACTTC.